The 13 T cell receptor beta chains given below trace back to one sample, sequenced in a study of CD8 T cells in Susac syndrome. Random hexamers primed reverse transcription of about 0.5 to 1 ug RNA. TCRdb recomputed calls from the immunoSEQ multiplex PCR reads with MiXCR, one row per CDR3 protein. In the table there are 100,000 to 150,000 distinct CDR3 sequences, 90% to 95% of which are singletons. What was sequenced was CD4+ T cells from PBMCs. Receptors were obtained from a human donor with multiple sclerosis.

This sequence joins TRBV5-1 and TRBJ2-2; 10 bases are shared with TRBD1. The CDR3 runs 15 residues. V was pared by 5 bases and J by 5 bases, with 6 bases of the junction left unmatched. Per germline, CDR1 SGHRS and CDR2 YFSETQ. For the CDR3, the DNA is TGCGCCAGCAGGATGACAGGGGGCGCAACCGGGGAGCTGTTTTTT. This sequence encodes CASRMTGGATGELFF.

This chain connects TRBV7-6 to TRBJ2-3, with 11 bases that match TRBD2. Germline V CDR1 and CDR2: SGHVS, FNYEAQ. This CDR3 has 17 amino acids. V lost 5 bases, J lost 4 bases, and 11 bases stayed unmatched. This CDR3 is CASSPRRLAGGPDTQYF. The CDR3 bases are TGTGCCAGCAGCCCGCGTAGGCTAGCGGGAGGCCCAGATACGCAGTATTTT. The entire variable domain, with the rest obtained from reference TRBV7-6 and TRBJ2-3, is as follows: GAGVSQSPRYKVTKRGQDVALRCDPISGHVSLYWYRQALGQGPEFLTYFNYEAQQDKSGLPNDRFSAERPEGSISTLTIQRTEQRDSAMYRCASSPRRLAGGPDTQYFGPGTRLTVL.

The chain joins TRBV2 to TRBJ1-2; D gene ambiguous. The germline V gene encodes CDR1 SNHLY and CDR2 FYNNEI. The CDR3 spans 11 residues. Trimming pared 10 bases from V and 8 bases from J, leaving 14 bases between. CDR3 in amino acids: CATRSLGGYTF. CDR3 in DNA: TGTGCCACTAGGTCCCTGGGGGGCTACACCTTC.

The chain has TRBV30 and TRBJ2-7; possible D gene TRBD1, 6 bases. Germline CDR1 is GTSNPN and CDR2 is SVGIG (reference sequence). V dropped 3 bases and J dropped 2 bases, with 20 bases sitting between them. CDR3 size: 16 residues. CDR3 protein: CAWSHPGHGVPYEQYF. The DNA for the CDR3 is TGTGCCTGGAGCCACCCGGGACACGGCGTTCCCTACGAGCAGTACTTC.

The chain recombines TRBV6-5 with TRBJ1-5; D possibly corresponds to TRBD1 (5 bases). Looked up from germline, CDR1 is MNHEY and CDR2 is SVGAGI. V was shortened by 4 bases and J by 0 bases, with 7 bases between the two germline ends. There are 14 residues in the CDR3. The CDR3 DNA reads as TGTGCCAGCAGTTTAAGGGGTAGCAATCAGCCCCAGCATTTT. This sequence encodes CASSLRGSNQPQHF.

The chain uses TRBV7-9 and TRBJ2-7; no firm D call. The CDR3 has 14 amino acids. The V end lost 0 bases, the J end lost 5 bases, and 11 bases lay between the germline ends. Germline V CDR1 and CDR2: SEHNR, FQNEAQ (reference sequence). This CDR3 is CASSLAGSTHEQYF. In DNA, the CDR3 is TGTGCCAGCAGCTTAGCGGGTAGCACCCACGAGCAGTACTTC.

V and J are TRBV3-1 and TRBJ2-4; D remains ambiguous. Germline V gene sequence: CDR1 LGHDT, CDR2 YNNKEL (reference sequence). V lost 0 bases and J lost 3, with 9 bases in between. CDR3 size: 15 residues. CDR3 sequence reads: CASSQDTGLKNIQYF. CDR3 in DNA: TGTGCCAGCAGCCAAGATACGGGCCTCAAAAACATTCAGTACTTC.

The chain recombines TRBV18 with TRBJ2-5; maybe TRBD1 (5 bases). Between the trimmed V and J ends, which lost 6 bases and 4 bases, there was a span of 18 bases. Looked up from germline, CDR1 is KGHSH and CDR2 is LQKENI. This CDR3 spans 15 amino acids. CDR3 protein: CASSSNAGFVETQYF. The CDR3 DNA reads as TGTGCCAGCTCCTCCAACGCAGGGTTTGTAGAGACCCAGTACTTC.

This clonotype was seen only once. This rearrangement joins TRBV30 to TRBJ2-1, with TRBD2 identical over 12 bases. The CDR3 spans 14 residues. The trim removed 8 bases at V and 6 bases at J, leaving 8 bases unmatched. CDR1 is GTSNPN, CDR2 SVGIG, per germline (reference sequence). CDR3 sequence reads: CAGGRLAGVNEQFF. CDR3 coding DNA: TGTGCCGGAGGTCGACTAGCGGGGGTCAATGAGCAGTTCTTC.

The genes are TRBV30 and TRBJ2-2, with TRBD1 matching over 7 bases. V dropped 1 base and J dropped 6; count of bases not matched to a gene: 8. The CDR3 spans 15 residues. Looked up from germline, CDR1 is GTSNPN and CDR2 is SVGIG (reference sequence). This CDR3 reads CAWSGSIRGSGELFF. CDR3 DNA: TGTGCCTGGAGTGGATCAATCAGGGGGTCCGGGGAGCTGTTTTTT.

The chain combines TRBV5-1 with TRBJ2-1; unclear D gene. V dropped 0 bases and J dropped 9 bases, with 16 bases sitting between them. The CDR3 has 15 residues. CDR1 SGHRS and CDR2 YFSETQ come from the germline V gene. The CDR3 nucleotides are TGCGCCAGCAGCTTGGCTGGGTGGACGGTCGGTGAGCAGTTCTTC. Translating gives CASSLAGWTVGEQFF.

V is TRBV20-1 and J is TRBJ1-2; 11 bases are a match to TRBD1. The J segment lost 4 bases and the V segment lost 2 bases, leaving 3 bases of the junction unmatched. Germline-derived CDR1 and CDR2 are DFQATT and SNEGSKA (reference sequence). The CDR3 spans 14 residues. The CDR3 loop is CSARTGTGGYGYTF. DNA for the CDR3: TGCAGTGCTAGAACCGGGACAGGGGGCTATGGCTACACCTTC.

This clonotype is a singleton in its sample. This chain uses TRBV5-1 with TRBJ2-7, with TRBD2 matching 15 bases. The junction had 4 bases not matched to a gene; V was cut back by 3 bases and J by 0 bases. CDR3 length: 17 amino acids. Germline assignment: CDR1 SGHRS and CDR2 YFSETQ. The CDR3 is CASSSGLAGGRSYEQYF. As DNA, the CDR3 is TGCGCCAGCAGCTCGGGACTAGCGGGAGGCCGCTCCTACGAGCAGTACTTC.